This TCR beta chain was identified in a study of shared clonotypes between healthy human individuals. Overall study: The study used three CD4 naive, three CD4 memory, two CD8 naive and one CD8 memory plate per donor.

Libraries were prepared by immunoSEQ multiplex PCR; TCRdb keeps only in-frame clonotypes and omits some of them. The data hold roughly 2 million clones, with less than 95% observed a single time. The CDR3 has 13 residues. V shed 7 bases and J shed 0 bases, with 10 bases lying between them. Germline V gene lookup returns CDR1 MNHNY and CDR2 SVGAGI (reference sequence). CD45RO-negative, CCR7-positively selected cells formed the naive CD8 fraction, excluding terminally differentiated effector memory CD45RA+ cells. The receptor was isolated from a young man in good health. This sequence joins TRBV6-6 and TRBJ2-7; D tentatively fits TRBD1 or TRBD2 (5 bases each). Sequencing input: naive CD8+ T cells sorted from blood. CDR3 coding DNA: TGTGCCAGCATAGGGGAGCTCTCCTACGAGCAGTACTTC. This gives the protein CASIGELSYEQYF.